This T cell receptor beta chain stems from a study of blood T cell repertoires in COVID-19. Study as a whole: COVID-19 samples, acute and convalescent, were from the United States, Italy and Spain. The analysed material was cDNA or gDNA that came from T cells, B-cell-depleted T cells, or PBMCs.

Per the original methods: How many nucleated cells were present was estimated from reference gene primer amplification. Profiling relied on immunoSEQ multiplex PCR, and the TCRdb table lists in-frame clones only, not all of them. The V and J calls and the clone size are those of that table, but D and trimming were determined from the DNA. The table lists over 15,000 clones, around nine tenths of them singletons. Germline V gives CDR1 SGHTA, CDR2 FQGTGA. Deletions cut 6 bases from V and 6 bases from J, with 14 bases between. The length of the CDR3 is 13 residues. The clonotype comes from a human donor in a cohort sampled during active COVID-19. The J gene is TRBJ1-1, the V gene TRBV7-3; no definite D call. Sequenced sample: peripheral blood. In DNA form, the CDR3 reads TGTGCCAGCAGACCGACGGAGCTCTCTGAAGCTTTCTTT. This gives the protein CASRPTELSEAFF. Together with reference TRBV7-3 and TRBJ1-1, the CDR3 gives the full variable domain: GAGVSQTPSNKVTEKGKYVELRCDPISGHTALYWYRQSLGQGPEFLIYFQGTGAADDSGLPNDRFFAVRPEGSVSTLKIQRTERGDSAVYLCASRPTELSEAFFGQGTRLTVV.